Described below is a single T cell receptor beta chain sequence and its context. The V end lost 8 bases, the J end lost 8 bases, and 12 bases lay between the germline ends. In germline, CDR1 is SQVTM, CDR2 ANQGSEA. The CDR3 is 10 residues long. This entry is derived from a study of technical replicates of blood from a handful of donors. Libraries were prepared by immunoSEQ multiplex PCR; TCRdb keeps only in-frame clonotypes and omits some of them. The table shows fewer than 90,000 clones, with 93% occurring only once. The sample taken for sequencing was T cells isolated from PBMCs. The genes are TRBV29-1 and TRBJ1-2, with unresolved D. The source is a human donor in good health. CDR3 DNA: TGCAGCACGACTCGGGAGGGCTACACCTTC. Protein product: CSTTREGYTF.